Listed here is a single T cell receptor beta chain. These data originate in a study of blood T cell repertoires in COVID-19. The wider study: Collection of acute and convalescent COVID-19 samples took place in the United States, Italy and Spain.

Under the authors' procedure: Reference gene primer amplification yielded estimated nucleated cell counts. The protocol was immunoSEQ multiplex PCR, while the TCRdb copy is restricted to in-frame clones and leaves out a portion. V and J calls and clone size are as listed in that table; D and trimming were resolved from the DNA. This sample has 300,000 or so clones, with 89% found just once. The germline V gene has CDR1 LGHNA and CDR2 YSLEER. The CDR3 contains 14 residues. V was pared by 1 base and J by 5 bases, with 4 bases of the junction left unmatched. The TCR sequence derives from a man aged 18 to 29 who had recovered from COVID-19. The chain carries TRBV4-3 and TRBJ2-7; 8 bases align to TRBD1. Sequencing used peripheral blood. This chain's CDR3 is CASSQGRGLDEQYF. The CDR3 DNA reads TGCGCCAGCAGCCAAGGCAGGGGGCTCGACGAGCAGTACTTC.